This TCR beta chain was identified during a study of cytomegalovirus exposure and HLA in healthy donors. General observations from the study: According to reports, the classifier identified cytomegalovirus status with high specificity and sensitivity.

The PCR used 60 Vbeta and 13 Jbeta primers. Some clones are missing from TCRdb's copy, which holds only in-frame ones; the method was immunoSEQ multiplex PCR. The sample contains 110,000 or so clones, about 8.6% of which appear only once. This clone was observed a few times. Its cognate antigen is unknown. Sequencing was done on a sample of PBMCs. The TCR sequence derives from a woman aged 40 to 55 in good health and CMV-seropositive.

CDR3 protein: CASSLRGNQPQHF. For the CDR3, the DNA is TGTGCCAGCAGCTTACGAGGGAATCAGCCCCAGCATTTT. The chain uses TRBV7-2 and TRBJ1-5; D gene ambiguous. The length of the CDR3 is 13 residues. V lost 2 bases, J lost 4 bases, and 6 bases lay in between. Germline-derived CDR1 and CDR2 are SGHTA and FQGNSA.